The T cell receptor (beta chain) under discussion was sequenced for a study of cytomegalovirus exposure and HLA in healthy donors (dated by TCRdb to the late 2010s). Describing the broader study: An earlier analysis of 550 to 700 of the donors reported more than 250 Gb of sequence data and some 100 million unique TCR beta sequences from 150 million to 200 million T cells. An early release covering around 630 HLA-typed donors comprised approximately 290 gigabases of sequencing data and 65 million to 100 million unique TCR sequences. Of the roughly 400 genotyped donors, 70% to 90% were placed in the genetic ancestry cluster associated with self-reported Caucasian donors. The study was designed to test whether signatures of past pathogen exposure could be identified by cataloging public T cell receptors. Using immunosequencing, the study profiled T cell repertoires from fewer than 700 subjects and related those repertoires to cytomegalovirus serostatus. Along with the approximately 600-subject first cohort, a separate validation cohort of roughly 110 different subjects was used. The study combined high-throughput TCR immunosequencing, statistical association of individual TCRs with disease status, and machine learning to predict cytomegalovirus infection status. A later analysis re-examined previously published TCR beta repertoires from hundreds of donors and added high-resolution HLA genotyping to investigate patterns of TCR occurrence. Rather than drawing on any new phenotypic data, the later analysis identified candidate immune exposures from TCR beta sequences and the way those sequences occurred across donors. To decide whether each TCR beta V gene segment behaved as functional or pseudogenic, an earlier analysis of nearly 600 of the donors relied on high-throughput TCR beta sequencing. Donor age, sex, ethnicity and CMV serostatus were compiled alongside the repertoire data. A later genetic analysis took genome-wide SNP genotypes for about three fifths of the 666 donors and used that subset as a discovery cohort. Every repertoire in the discovery cohort had been generated on one and the same sequencing platform. HLA typing covered class I and class II loci at four-digit resolution. Typing coverage differed by locus: A, B, C, DRB1 and DQB1 were typed in roughly 620-630 donors, DQA1 in 500 to 550, DPA1 in around 580, and DPB1 in around 440. About five DR-DQ haplotypes were handled as single units for association and clustering because linkage in the cohort was strong. Among about 410 genotyped donors of the cohort, an average of roughly 230,000 unique TCR beta nucleotide sequences was sequenced per donor, of which roughly 18% were non-productive.

V sheds 5 bases and J sheds 1 base, leaving 5 bases between their ends. Reading the germline V gene gives CDR1 SGHNT and CDR2 YENEEA. From its cysteine to its phenylalanine, the CDR3 spans 12 amino acids. The read is trimmed to its CDR3 DNA, 36 bases read in frame from base 1. In total, 666 healthy bone marrow donors made up the cohort. Cohort members were all nominally healthy when sampled, although unrecorded immune exposures were likely present. The donor tested CMV seropositive and was one of the 289 seropositive cohort members. A peripheral blood sample was collected from each donor, and TCR beta sequencing was performed on peripheral blood mononuclear cells. The Qiagen DNeasy Blood Extraction Kit was used to extract genomic DNA from the blood cell samples. The protocol used for the library was the immunoSEQ multiplex PCR assay. For the multiplex PCR, a mixture combining 60 forward primers for TCR Vbeta segments and 13 reverse primers for TCR Jbeta segments was used. A multiplex PCR assay on genomic DNA amplified the CDR3 region of rearranged TCR beta genes. The Illumina HiSeq System was used to sequence the amplified TCR beta libraries as 87-base-pair reads. Per the source publication's procedure: In a later analysis, some 80 million unique TCR beta chains were counted across the 650 to 700 repertoires, and approximately 9.9 million of these chains were shared by at least two donors. A nearest-neighbor algorithm error-corrected the raw reads and collapsed the reads into unique sequences, merging closely related sequences to remove PCR and sequencing errors. V, D and J gene segments were assigned by aligning CDR3 sequences to IMGT reference sequences. For a sequence to be retained, a match of at least six nucleotides to both a V gene segment and a J gene segment was required. Rearrangements were called productive when the CDR3 lacked stop codons and stayed in frame with V and J; all others were non-productive. CDR3 was defined by IMGT convention, running from the second conserved V-encoded cysteine to the conserved J-encoded phenylalanine. Sequences without an unambiguous match to a single V gene segment were excluded from the earlier analysis of about 600 of the donors. An earlier analysis of fewer than 750 of the donors classified V segments as functional when productive rearrangements were above 56.7% and as segregating when the standard deviation between donors was above 5%. A statistical classification framework was built to diagnose cytomegalovirus status from the catalog of TCR beta chain sequences. V and J gene assignment, in a later analysis, came from comparing TCR nucleotide sequences with IMGT/GENE-DB human TR gene sequences. A later analysis assigned CDR3 sequences and most-parsimonious VDJ recombination scenarios with the TCRdist pipeline. In a later analysis, each TCR beta chain was defined by its CDR3 amino acid sequence together with its V-gene family, and reads lacking a unique V-gene family were excluded. As a way to deal with suspected cross-contamination and a sequencing artifact, a later analysis dropped 450 to 600 nucleotide sequences that were highly shared and had low generation probability. A later analysis calculated a clonal expansion index for each public chain from normalized within-repertoire ranks of inferred template counts. In a later analysis, generation probabilities were computed using a VDJ recombination model fitted to out-of-frame rearrangements, and the results were checked against IGoR. A later analysis scored TCR-TCR, TCR-HLA and TCR-CMV co-occurrence with hypergeometric tests, applying a repertoire-size bias correction to TCR pairs. In a later analysis, false discovery rates were estimated by permuting HLA or CMV assignments 20 times. In a later analysis, co-occurring TCRs were grouped with DBSCAN, and TCRdist sequence similarity was added when clustering was performed within HLA-allele-positive subsets. Repertoires with fewer than 30,000 or more than 120,000 public chains were left out of co-occurrence clustering, as were a handful of repertoires with anomalous nucleotide sharing. TCRdb took this table from immuneACCESS and kept in-frame rearrangements with V and J called. Such tables lack part of the clones; where checked against another copy, unresolved V genes explain under half of the gap, and the rest is unexplained. For V, J and clone size, that table is used; D and trimming come from the DNA. Recorded for this sample are about 89,000 clones; approximately 9% of them occurred a single time. The ten largest clones add up to 5.1% of the sample.

The research as a whole found: At a false discovery rate of 0.05, a later analysis linked under 20,000 TCR beta sequences to specific HLA alleles. According to the authors, the approach could potentially be generalized to other disease states and immunological phenotypes. Some IMGT-functional V segments, including TRBV6-2 and TRBV6-3, could not be distinguished by the 87-base-pair reads and were therefore excluded. Roughly 15 rarely observed V segments, including chromosome 9 orphons, were excluded from the earlier analysis of 550 to 700 of the donors because counts were too low. A further reported finding was that TCR beta sequences accurately predicted the HLA-A and HLA-B alleles for most subjects in the first cohort. A group of highly shared sequence variants was considered likely to be a technical artifact of the sequencing pipeline. Because HLA typing was missing for some donors at each locus, association tests included only the typed subset. A later genetic analysis associated a missense DCLRE1C variant with V-gene and J-gene trimming of TCR beta chains, and an independent cohort replicated the association. In a later analysis, the rate of TCR association differed among HLA loci, with DRB1 alleles having the most associated TCRs and HLA-C alleles having the fewest. In vitro tests confirmed that a few of the cytomegalovirus-associated TCR beta chains recognize cytomegalovirus antigens. In this cohort, only TCR beta chains were sequenced, and detectable features were limited by the absence of alpha or paired-chain data. Most CMV-associated TCR beta chains appeared to be HLA-restricted in a later analysis, and the HLA associations seemed to be driven largely by CMV exposure. According to a later analysis, parvovirus B19, influenza, CMV and Epstein-Barr virus appeared linked to several top co-occurrence clusters. In a later analysis, HLA-associated TCR beta chains were found to be more clonally expanded and to have lower generation probabilities than equally common non-associated chains. Cytomegalovirus status was reported to be diagnosed by the classifier with high specificity and sensitivity in both the original and validation cohorts. Roughly uniform sequencing depth across donors was assumed in presence/absence analyses, although this assumption may not hold. Across donors, most TCR sequences were observed very rarely, whereas some public TCRs were present in many individuals. When HLA alleles, especially DR and DQ, strongly co-occurred, TCR associations were difficult to assign to individual alleles. The only immune exposure information available for the cohort was CMV serostatus. In the study, about 150 TCR beta chains were listed as associated with cytomegalovirus. Linkage disequilibrium might explain the correlated functional status among segregating V segments, but an unknown experimental factor could not be excluded. An earlier analysis of approximately 590 of the donors showed that most TCR beta V segments appeared in productive rearrangements either about 90% or about 30% of the time, which broadly matched IMGT annotations. According to a later genetic analysis, donors in an Asian-associated ancestry cluster had fewer N-insertions in productive TCRs than the approximately 650-donor mean.

This clone was observed a handful of times. The clone's antigen remains unknown. Base quality data are lacking; no much larger clone is found one base away. The chain is assembled from TRBV11-3 and TRBJ1-1; the D gene identity is not certain. The sample taken for sequencing was PBMCs. This TCR derives from a man aged 45-60 years in good health and CMV-seropositive. The DNA reads TGTGCCAGCAGCCGAGAGAACACTGAAGCTTTCTTT. Its coded protein is CASSRENTEAFF.